This TCR beta chain was captured in a study of cytomegalovirus exposure and HLA in healthy donors. It was with 60 Vbeta and 13 Jbeta primers that the PCR ran. Libraries were prepared by immunoSEQ multiplex PCR; TCRdb keeps only in-frame clonotypes and omits some of them. The table lists approximately 130,000 clones, around 77% of them singletons. Germline V lookup: CDR1 MNHEY, CDR2 SVGAGI. There are 12 residues in the CDR3. Trimming took off 5 bases at V and 5 bases at J, with 10 bases between the two ends. This TCR was recovered from a woman between 45 and 60 years old in good health and CMV-seronegative. Sequencing was carried out using PBMCs. The chain joins TRBV6-5 to TRBJ2-7; maybe TRBD1 (6 bases). The DNA for the CDR3 is TGTGCCAGCAGTCCGGACAGTAACGAGCAGTACTTC. Amino acids: CASSPDSNEQYF.